The clone carrying this T cell receptor beta chain was detected ten times or more. These data belong to a study of T-cell reconstitution after alpha-beta-depleted transplantation in children. As it was prepared, the TCRbeta library received unique molecular identifiers. TCRdb fed the PCR reads into MiXCR, producing one record per CDR3 protein. The top ten clones hold more than 5.5% of a sample with approximately 490,000 distinct CDR3 sequences, approximately 12% of them seen once. Germline loops: CDR1 DFQATT, CDR2 SNEGSKA (reference sequence). The CDR3 is made up of 14 amino acids. V lost 7 bases, J lost 3 bases, and 7 bases stayed unmatched.

The rearrangement links TRBV20-1 to TRBJ1-5; TRBD1 matches at 9 bases. The clonotype was recovered from a human donor who donated a stem cell graft to a child with combined immunodeficiency. The sample was PBMCs from the stem cell graft donor, taken from the stem cell graft. CDR3 amino acids: CSGTRTGVNQPQHF. As DNA, the CDR3 is TGCAGTGGAACTAGGACAGGGGTCAATCAGCCCCAGCATTTT.